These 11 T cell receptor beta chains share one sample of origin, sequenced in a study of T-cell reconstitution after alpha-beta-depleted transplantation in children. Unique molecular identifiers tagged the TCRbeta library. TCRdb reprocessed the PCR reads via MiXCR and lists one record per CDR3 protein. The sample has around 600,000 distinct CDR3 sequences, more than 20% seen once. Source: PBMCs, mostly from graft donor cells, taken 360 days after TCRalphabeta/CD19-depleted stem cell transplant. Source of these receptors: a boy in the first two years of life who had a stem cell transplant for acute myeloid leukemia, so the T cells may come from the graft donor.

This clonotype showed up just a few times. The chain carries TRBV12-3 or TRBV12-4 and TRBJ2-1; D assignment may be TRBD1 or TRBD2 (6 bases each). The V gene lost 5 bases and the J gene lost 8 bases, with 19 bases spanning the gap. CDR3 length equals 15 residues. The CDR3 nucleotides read TGTGCCAGCAGTCTCCCGACTGATAGGGGGGATGAGCAGTTCTTC. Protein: CASSLPTDRGDEQFF.

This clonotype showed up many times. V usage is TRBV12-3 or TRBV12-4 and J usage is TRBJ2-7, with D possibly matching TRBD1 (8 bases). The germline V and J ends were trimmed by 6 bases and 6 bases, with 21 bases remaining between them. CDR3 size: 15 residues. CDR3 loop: CASRENRGGRLEQYF. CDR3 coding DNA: TGTGCCAGCAGGGAAAACAGGGGGGGAAGGCTCGAGCAGTACTTC.

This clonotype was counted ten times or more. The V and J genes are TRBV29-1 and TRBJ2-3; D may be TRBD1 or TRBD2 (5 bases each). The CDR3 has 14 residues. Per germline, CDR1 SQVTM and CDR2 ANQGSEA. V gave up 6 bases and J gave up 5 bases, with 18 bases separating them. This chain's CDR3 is CSVGAPPILDTQYF. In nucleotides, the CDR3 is TGCAGCGTCGGGGCACCGCCGATTCTAGATACGCAGTATTTT.

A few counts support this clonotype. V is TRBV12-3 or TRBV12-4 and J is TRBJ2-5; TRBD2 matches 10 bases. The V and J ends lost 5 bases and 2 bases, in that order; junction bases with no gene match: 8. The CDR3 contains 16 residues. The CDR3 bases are TGTGCCAGCAGTATTAGTCGGACTAGCGGACAAGAGACCCAGTACTTC. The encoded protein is CASSISRTSGQETQYF.

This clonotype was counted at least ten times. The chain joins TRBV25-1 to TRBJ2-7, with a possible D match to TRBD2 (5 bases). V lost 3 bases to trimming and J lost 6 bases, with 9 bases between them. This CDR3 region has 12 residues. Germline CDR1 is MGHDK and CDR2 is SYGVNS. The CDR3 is CASSDPGSEQYF. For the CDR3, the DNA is TGTGCCAGCAGTGACCCGGGGAGCGAGCAGTACTTC.

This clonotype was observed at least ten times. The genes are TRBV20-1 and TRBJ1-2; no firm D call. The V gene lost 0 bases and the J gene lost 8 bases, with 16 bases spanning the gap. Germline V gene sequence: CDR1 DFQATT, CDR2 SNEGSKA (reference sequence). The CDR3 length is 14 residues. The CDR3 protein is CSARDDRGSWGYTF. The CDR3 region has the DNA TGCAGTGCTAGAGATGATCGGGGTAGTTGGGGCTACACCTTC.

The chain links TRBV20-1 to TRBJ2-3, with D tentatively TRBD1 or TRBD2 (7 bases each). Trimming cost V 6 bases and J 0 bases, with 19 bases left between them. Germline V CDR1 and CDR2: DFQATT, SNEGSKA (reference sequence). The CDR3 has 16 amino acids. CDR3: CSAATGQGGSTDTQYF. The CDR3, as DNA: TGCAGTGCCGCCACCGGGCAGGGGGGGAGCACAGATACGCAGTATTTT.

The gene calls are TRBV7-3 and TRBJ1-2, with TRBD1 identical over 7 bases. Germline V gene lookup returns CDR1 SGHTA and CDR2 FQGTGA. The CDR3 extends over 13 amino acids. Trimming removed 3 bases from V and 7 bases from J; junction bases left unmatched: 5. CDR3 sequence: CASSFRQGGGYTF. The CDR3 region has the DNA TGTGCCAGCAGCTTCAGACAGGGTGGTGGCTACACCTTC. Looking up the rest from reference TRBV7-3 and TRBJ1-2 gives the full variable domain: GAGVSQTPSNKVTEKGKYVELRCDPISGHTALYWYRQSLGQGPEFLIYFQGTGAADDSGLPNDRFFAVRPEGSVSTLKIQRTERGDSAVYLCASSFRQGGGYTFGSGTRLTVV.

DNA for the CDR3: TGCAGTGCTCTACCCCTACAGGGGAGAGGCACAGATACGCAGTATTTT. It codes for CSALPLQGRGTDTQYF. The rearrangement links TRBV20-1 to TRBJ2-3; the match to TRBD1 covers 7 bases. CDR3 length: 16 amino acids. With V trimmed by 5 bases and J by 1 base, 12 bases remained unmatched. Per germline, CDR1 DFQATT and CDR2 SNEGSKA (reference sequence).

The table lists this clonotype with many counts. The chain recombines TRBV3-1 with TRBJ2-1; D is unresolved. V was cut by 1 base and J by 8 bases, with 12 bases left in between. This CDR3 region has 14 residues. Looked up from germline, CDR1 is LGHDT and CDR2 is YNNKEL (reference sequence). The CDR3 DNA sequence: TGTGCCAGCAGCCAAGGGTCAGTTTGGGATGAGCAGTTCTTC. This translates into CASSQGSVWDEQFF.

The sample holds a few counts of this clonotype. The CDR3 spells CASSSTSGGDNEQFF. CDR3 coding DNA: TGTGCCAGCAGTTCCACTAGCGGGGGGGACAATGAGCAGTTCTTC. The V call is TRBV6-5, the J call TRBJ2-1; 13 nucleotides line up with TRBD2. The CDR3 spans 15 residues. Germline CDR1 reads MNHEY; CDR2 reads SVGAGI. V dropped 4 bases and J dropped 5; count of bases not matched to a gene: 2.